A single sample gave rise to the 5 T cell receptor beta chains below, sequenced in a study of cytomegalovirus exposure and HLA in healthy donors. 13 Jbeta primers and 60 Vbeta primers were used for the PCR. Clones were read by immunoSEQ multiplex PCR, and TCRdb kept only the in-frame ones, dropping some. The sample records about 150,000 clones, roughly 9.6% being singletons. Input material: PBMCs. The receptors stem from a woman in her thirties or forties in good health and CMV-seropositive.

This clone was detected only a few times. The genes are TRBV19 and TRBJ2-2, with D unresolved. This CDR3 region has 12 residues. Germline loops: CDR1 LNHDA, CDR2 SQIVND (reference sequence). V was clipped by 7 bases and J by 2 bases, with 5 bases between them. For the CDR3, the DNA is TGTGCCAGTAACAAAAACACCGGGGAGCTGTTTTTT. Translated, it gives CASNKNTGELFF.

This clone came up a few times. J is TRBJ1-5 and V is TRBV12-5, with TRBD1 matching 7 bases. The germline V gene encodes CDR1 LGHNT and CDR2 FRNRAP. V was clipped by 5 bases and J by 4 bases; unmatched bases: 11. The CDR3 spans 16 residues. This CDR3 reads CASGPLGDSQNQPQHF. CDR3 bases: TGTGCTAGTGGTCCGCTGGGGGACAGTCAAAATCAGCCCCAGCATTTT.

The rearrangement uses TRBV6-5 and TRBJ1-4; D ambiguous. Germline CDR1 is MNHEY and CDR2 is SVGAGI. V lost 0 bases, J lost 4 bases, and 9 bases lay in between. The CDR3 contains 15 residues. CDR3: CASSYSKPYNEKLFF. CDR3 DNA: TGTGCCAGCAGTTACTCGAAGCCCTATAATGAAAAACTGTTTTTT.

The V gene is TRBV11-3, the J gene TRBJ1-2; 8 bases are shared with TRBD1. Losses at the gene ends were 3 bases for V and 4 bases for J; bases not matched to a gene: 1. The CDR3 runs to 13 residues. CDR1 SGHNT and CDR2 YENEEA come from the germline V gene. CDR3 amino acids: CASSFDRGYGYTF. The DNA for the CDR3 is TGTGCCAGCAGCTTCGACAGGGGCTATGGCTACACCTTC. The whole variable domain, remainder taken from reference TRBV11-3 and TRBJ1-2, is EAGVVQSPRYKIIEKKQPVAFWCNPISGHNTLYWYLQNLGQGPELLIRYENEEAVDDSQLPKDRFSAERLKGVDSTLKIQPAELGDSAVYLCASSFDRGYGYTFGSGTRLTVV.

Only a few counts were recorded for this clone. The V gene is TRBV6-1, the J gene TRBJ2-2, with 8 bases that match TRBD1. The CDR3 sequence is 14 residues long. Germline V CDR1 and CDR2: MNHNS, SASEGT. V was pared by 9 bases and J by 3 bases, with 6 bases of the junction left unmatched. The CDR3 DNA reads TGTGCCAGTGGTGGACAGGGTGACACCGGGGAGCTGTTTTTT. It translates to CASGGQGDTGELFF.